This TCR beta chain was sequenced for a study of shared clonotypes between healthy human individuals. Generated by immunoSEQ multiplex PCR, the TCRdb table keeps only in-frame clones and is missing some. The profile shows about a million clones, roughly 75% of them singletons. The CDR3 is 13 residues long. From germline, CDR1 is SQVTM and CDR2 ANQGSEA. With 6 bases removed from V and 1 base from J, the gap between germline ends came to 12 bases. Division of CD4+ cells produced a CD45RA+ naive subset and a CD45RA-negative memory subset. The rearrangement joins TRBV29-1 to TRBJ1-1, with D possibly TRBD1 on 5 matching bases. The receptor comes from a man younger than 35 in good health. The sample was memory CD4+ T cells sorted from blood. Subset noted: CD45RA-negative fraction. CDR3: CSVIKTGNTEAFF. The CDR3 bases are TGCAGCGTGATTAAAACAGGGAACACTGAAGCTTTCTTT.